This T cell receptor beta chain was profiled in a study of identical twins. The study, taken as a whole, reports: Out-of-frame beta sequences exhibited a weaker degree of excess twin sharing. Insertion counts were lower in abundant cord blood beta clonotypes, a trend that memory repertoires did not show.

TCRdb ran MiXCR on the 5' RACE reads and lists one entry per CDR3 protein. The sample contains fewer than 650,000 distinct CDR3 sequences, roughly 9.5% of which appear only once. Trimming removed 6 bases from V and 0 bases from J, with 9 bases in between. There are 14 residues in the CDR3. Germline-derived CDR1 and CDR2 are MDHEN and SYDVKM. For this clonotype: Its antigen is still unknown.

The same data also contributed to another study, on yellow fever vaccine responses in identical twins.

Sequencing used PBMCs. V and J are TRBV28 and TRBJ1-3; D is perhaps TRBD1 (6 bases). The TCR comes from a woman aged 18-35 years in good health. CDR3 sequence (DNA): TGTGCCAGCAGAGGGGGGGGCTCTGGAAACACCATATATTTT. Its protein is CASRGGGSGNTIYF.